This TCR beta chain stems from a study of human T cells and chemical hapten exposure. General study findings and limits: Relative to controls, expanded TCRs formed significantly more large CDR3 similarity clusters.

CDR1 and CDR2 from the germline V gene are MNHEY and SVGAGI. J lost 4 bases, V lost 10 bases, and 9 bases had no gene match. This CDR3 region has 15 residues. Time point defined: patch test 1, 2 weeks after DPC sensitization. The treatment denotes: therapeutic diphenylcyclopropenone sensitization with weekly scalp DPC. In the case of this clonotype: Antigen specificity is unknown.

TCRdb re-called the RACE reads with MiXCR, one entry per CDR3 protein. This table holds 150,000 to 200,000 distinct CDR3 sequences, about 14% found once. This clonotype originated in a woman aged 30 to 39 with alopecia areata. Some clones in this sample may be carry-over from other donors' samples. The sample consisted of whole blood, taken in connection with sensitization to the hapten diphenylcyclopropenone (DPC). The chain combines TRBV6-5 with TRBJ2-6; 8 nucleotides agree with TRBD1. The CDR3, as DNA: TGTGCCACCGGACAGGGCCCCTCCGGGGCCAACGTCCTGACTTTC. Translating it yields CATGQGPSGANVLTF.